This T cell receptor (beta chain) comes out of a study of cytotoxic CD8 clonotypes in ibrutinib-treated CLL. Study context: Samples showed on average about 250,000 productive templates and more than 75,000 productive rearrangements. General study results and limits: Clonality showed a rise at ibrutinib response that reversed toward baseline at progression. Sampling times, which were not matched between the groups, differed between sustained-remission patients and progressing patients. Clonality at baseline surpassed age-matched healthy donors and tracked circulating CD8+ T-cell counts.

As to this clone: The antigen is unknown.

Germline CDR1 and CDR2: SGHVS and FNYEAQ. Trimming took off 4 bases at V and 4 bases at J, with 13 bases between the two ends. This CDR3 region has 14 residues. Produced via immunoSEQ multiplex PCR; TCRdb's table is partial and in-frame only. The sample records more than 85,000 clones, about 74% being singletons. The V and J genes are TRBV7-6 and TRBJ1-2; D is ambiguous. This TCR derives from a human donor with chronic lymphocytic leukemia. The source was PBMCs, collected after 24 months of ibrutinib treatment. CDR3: CASSSAARGYGYTF. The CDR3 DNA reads TGTGCCAGCAGCTCTGCCGCCCGGGGCTATGGCTACACCTTC.